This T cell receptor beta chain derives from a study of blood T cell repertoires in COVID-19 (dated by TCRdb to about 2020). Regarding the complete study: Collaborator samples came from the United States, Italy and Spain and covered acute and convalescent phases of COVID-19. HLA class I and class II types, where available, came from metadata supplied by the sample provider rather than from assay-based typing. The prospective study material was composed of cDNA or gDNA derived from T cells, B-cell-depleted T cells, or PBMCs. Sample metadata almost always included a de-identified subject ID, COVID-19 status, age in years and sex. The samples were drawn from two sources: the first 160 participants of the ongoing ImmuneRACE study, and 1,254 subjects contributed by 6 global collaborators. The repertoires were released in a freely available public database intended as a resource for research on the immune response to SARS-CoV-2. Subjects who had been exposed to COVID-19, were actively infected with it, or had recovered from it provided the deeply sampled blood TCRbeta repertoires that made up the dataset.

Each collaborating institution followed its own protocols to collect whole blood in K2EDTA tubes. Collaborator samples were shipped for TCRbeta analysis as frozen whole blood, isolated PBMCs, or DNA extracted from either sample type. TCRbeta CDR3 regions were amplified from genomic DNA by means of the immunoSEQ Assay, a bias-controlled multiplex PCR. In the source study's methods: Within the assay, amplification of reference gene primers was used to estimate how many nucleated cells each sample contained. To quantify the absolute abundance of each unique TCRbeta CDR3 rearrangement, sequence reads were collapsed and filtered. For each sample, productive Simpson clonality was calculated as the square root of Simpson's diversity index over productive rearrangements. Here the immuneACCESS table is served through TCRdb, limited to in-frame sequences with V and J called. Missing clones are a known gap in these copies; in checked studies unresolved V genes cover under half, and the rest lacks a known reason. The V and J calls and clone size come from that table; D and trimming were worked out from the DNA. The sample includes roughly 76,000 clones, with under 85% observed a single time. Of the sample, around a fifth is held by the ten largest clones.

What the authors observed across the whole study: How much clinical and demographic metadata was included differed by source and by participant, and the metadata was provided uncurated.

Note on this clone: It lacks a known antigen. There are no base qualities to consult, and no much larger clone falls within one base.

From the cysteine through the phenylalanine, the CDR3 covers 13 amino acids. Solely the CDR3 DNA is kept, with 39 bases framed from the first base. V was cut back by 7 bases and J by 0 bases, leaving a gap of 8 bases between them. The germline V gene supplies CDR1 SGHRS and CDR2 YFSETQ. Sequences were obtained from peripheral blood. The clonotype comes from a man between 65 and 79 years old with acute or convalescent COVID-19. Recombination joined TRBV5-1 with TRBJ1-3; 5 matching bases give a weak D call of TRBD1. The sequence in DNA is TGCGCCAGCTCGACAGACTCTGGAAACACCATATATTTT. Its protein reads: CASSTDSGNTIYF.